One T cell receptor beta chain is described in this entry. Antigen unknown. Sequencing used immunoSEQ multiplex PCR; TCRdb keeps in-frame clones, though not all of them. In the table there are about 170,000 clones, less than 90% of which are singletons. The sample originates from a study of cytomegalovirus exposure and HLA in healthy donors. This CDR3 region has 12 residues. V shed 4 bases and J shed 8 bases, with 10 bases lying between them. Germline V CDR1 and CDR2: MNHNS, SASEGT. Study-level results: While the bulk of TCR sequences proved rare, some public TCRs turned up in many donors. In vitro assays verified that a few CMV-associated chains recognized CMV antigens specifically. It was 150 or so TCR beta chains that were listed as cytomegalovirus-associated.

The J gene is TRBJ2-3, the V gene TRBV6-1, with D perhaps matching TRBD2 (5 bases). Sample: PBMCs. This TCR came from a woman aged 30 to 39 in good health and CMV-seronegative. CDR3 DNA: TGTGCCAGCAGTGGGACCCGGGGTACGCAGTATTTT. It encodes CASSGTRGTQYF.